This is a list of T cell receptor beta chains from one sample in a study of blood T cell repertoires in COVID-19. Clones were read by immunoSEQ multiplex PCR, and TCRdb kept only the in-frame ones, dropping some. The sample has about 57,000 clones; 75% to 95% are singletons. Sequencing was carried out using peripheral blood. These receptor sequences come from a man in his 60s with acute or convalescent COVID-19. Both conserved end residues are part of each CDR3. A D gene is named only where the DNA matches it firmly. Not all rows give a size; the values are once, few, many and, for expanded clones, a class.

TRBJ2-2,TRBD2,TRBV11-2,.,CASSILAGGGELFF,TGTGCCAGCAGCATCCTAGCGGGAGGGGGGGAGCTGTTTTTT
TRBJ1-5,.,TRBV7-9,.,CASSPGGLNQPQHF,TGTGCCAGCAGCCCCGGGGGATTGAATCAGCCCCAGCATTTT
TRBJ2-1,TRBD1,TRBV4-3,.,CASSQELSGTGSYNEQFF,TGCGCCAGCAGCCAAGAGCTCTCTGGGACAGGGAGCTACAATGAGCAGTTCTTC
TRBJ1-3,TRBD1,TRBV4-3,.,CASSQDKTGAHTIYF,TGCGCCAGCAGCCAAGATAAGACAGGGGCACACACCATATATTTT
TRBJ2-1,.,TRBV7-2,once,CASSLAEEQFF,TGTGCCAGCAGCTTAGCCGAGGAGCAGTTCTTC
TRBJ2-5,TRBD1,TRBV15,.,CATSRGTGEETQYF,TGTGCCACCAGCAGAGGGACAGGGGAGGAGACCCAGTACTTC
TRBJ2-1,.,TRBV28,.,CASRPTGMGTYNEQFF,TGTGCCAGCAGACCAACAGGGATGGGGACCTACAATGAGCAGTTCTTC
TRBJ1-4,.,TRBV28,.,CASGDGTLPTNEKLFF,TGTGCCAGCGGGGATGGGACACTCCCTACTAATGAAAAACTGTTTTTT
TRBJ2-3,.,TRBV6-1,.,CASSDRAWEDTQYF,TGTGCCAGCAGTGATAGGGCCTGGGAGGATACGCAGTATTTT
TRBJ1-2,.,TRBV5-1,.,CASSLNLRAGYTF,TGCGCCAGCAGCTTGAACCTCAGGGCTGGCTACACCTTC
TRBJ2-3,.,TRBV19,.,CASRSPGHQGTDTQYF,TGTGCCAGTAGATCGCCGGGACACCAGGGGACAGATACGCAGTATTTT
TRBJ1-2,TRBD1,TRBV5-4,.,CASSLGTEGARSYTF,TGTGCCAGCAGCTTGGGGACGGAGGGGGCGCGGAGCTACACCTTC
TRBJ2-5,.,TRBV9,.,CASSPRGETQYF,TGTGCCAGCAGCCCCCGCGGGGAGACCCAGTACTTC
TRBJ2-7,TRBD1,TRBV5-1,.,CASSASGQGLLDQYF,TGCGCCAGCAGCGCCTCGGGACAGGGCCTTCTAGACCAGTACTTC
TRBJ1-2,TRBD1,TRBV11-3,.,CASSRGQGITDYGYTF,TGTGCCAGCAGCCGGGGACAGGGCATCACCGACTATGGCTACACCTTC
TRBJ1-1,.,TRBV6-6,.,CASSYGRLNTEAFF,TGTGCCAGCAGTTACGGCCGCCTGAACACTGAAGCTTTCTTT
TRBJ1-1,TRBD1,TRBV6-5,.,CASRPNRGDTEAFF,TGTGCCAGCAGACCAAACAGGGGGGACACTGAAGCTTTCTTT
TRBJ2-7,.,TRBV28,.,CASIPTGTGYEQYF,TGTGCCAGCATACCTACCGGCACGGGCTACGAGCAGTACTTC
TRBJ1-5,.,TRBV6-5,once,CASSLDKNQPQHF,TGTGCCAGCAGTCTTGACAAGAATCAGCCCCAGCATTTT
TRBJ2-7,TRBD1,TRBV27,medium-sized,CASRPRRTGRHEQYF,TGTGCCAGCAGACCGCGGAGGACAGGGCGGCACGAGCAGTACTTC
TRBJ2-1,TRBD2,TRBV11-3,.,CASSLALAGIGDEQFF,TGTGCCAGCAGCTTAGCGCTAGCGGGTATCGGTGATGAGCAGTTCTTC
TRBJ1-2,.,TRBV21-1,once,CASNSGQGDGYTF,TGTGCCAGCAACTCGGGACAGGGGGACGGCTACACCTTC
TRBJ2-7,TRBD1,TRBV28,.,CASSPGQAPYTSYEQYF,TGTGCCAGCAGTCCCGGACAGGCCCCTTATACTTCCTACGAGCAGTACTTC
TRBJ1-2,TRBD1,TRBV19,.,CASSITGTAYGYTF,TGTGCCAGTAGTATCACCGGGACAGCCTATGGCTACACCTTC
TRBJ1-6,TRBD1,TRBV19,.,CASRGDSSYNSPLHF,TGTGCCAGTAGAGGGGACAGCTCCTATAATTCACCCCTCCACTTT
TRBJ2-1,TRBD2,TRBV5-1,.,CASSRETSGASSYNEQFF,TGCGCCAGCAGCAGGGAGACTAGCGGGGCAAGCTCCTACAATGAGCAGTTCTTC
TRBJ1-1,.,TRBV30,.,CAWSPIQGGTEAFF,TGTGCCTGGAGTCCGATCCAAGGGGGCACTGAAGCTTTCTTT
TRBJ1-1,.,TRBV30,.,CAWSVGPPGAEAFF,TGTGCCTGGAGTGTTGGGCCTCCAGGGGCTGAAGCTTTCTTT
TRBJ1-1,.,TRBV7-9,.,CASSLAGVEAFF,TGTGCCAGCAGCTTAGCAGGGGTTGAAGCTTTCTTT
TRBJ2-3,.,TRBV5-1,.,CASSLGESPVGTDTQYF,TGCGCCAGCAGCTTGGGTGAGAGCCCTGTTGGCACAGATACGCAGTATTTT
TRBJ2-1,TRBD1,TRBV20-1,.,CSASPHNRGRMNEQFF,TGCAGTGCTAGTCCCCATAACAGGGGGCGCATGAATGAGCAGTTCTTC